The clone carrying this T cell receptor beta chain was seen ten or more times. Its specificity is unknown. The CDR3 consists of 14 residues. J gave up 6 bases and V 7 bases, and 12 bases lay outside the gene matches. Germline V gene lookup returns CDR1 MNHGY and CDR2 SVAAGI. Samples came from axillary lymph nodes draining the breast cancer. From the multiplex PCR reads, TCRdb called clonotypes with MiXCR, one entry per CDR3 protein. The data show approximately 300,000 distinct CDR3 sequences, 30% to 35% seen once. The data are from a study of breast tumors, draining lymph nodes, adjacent tissues. Study-wide points: Tumor T cell lymph node origin was a supported hypothesis, not proven. Luminal-like breast cancer showed significantly greater tumor-nontumor repertoire similarity than basal-like breast cancer did. Most tumor T cells seemingly derive from lymph node, then expand in tumor. Tumor TCR diversity was below lymph nodes but above nontumor tissue.

Sequencing was carried out using axillary lymph node tissue. The clonotype was recovered from a female donor with breast cancer. Some clones in this sample may be carry-over from other donors' samples. The V call is TRBV6-9, the J call TRBJ2-7, with 7 bases aligning to TRBD1. The chain's CDR3 is CASNDRAAPAEQYF. The CDR3 nucleotides are TGTGCCAGCAACGACAGGGCGGCTCCCGCCGAGCAGTACTTC.